A single sample is the source of the 3 T cell receptor beta chains below, sequenced in a study of T-cell memory formation after mild COVID-19. TCRdb re-analysed the 5' RACE reads in MiXCR, keeping a single row per CDR3 protein. Of roughly 160,000 distinct CDR3 sequences in the sample, about 9.9% are singletons; the top ten hold 3.5% to 4%. Sequenced: PBMCs or a T cell subset sorted from them (not recorded which). These receptors were collected from a man younger than 30 who had mild COVID-19 (a few samples of this study predate the infection). Cell type and time point are not known.

Ten or more counts support this clonotype. This chain joins TRBV7-9 and TRBJ1-3; the D gene is possibly TRBD1 (6 bases). Germline loops: CDR1 SEHNR, CDR2 FQNEAQ (reference sequence). V gave up 3 bases and J gave up 2 bases, with 8 bases separating them. CDR3 length: 14 residues. The CDR3 DNA sequence: TGTGCCAGCAGCTTCACAGGGACTGGAAACACCATATATTTT. Translation gives CASSFTGTGNTIYF.

The chain combines TRBV29-1 with TRBJ1-1; the D is unclear. The V end lost 5 bases, the J end lost 0 bases, and 13 bases lay between the germline ends. The CDR3 runs to 14 residues. From germline, CDR1 is SQVTM and CDR2 ANQGSEA. The CDR3 reads CSVRYTGLNTEAFF. In DNA form, the CDR3 reads TGCAGCGTTCGATATACCGGACTGAACACTGAAGCTTTCTTT.

J is TRBJ2-3 and V is TRBV29-1, with a possible D match to TRBD2 (7 bases). Trimming stripped 1 base from V and 2 bases from J, with 13 bases between. From germline, CDR1 is SQVTM and CDR2 ANQGSEA. The CDR3 has 15 residues. CDR3: CSVEVLRGPTDTQYF. In DNA form, the CDR3 reads TGCAGCGTTGAAGTTTTGCGGGGGCCCACAGATACGCAGTATTTT.